The next 9 T cell receptor beta chains were all read from a single sample in a study of cytomegalovirus exposure and HLA in healthy donors (dated by TCRdb to the late 2010s). Preparation of the library involved the immunoSEQ multiplex PCR assay. A mixture of 60 forward primers for TCR Vbeta segments and 13 reverse primers for TCR Jbeta segments was used in the multiplex PCR. TCRdb obtained this table from immuneACCESS and retained in-frame rearrangements with V and J assigned. These tables miss some clones; where compared with another copy, unresolved V genes account for less than half of the shortfall, and the remainder is unexplained. This sample's table lists 55,000 or so clones. The top ten clonotypes cover approximately 9.9% of the sample. Specimen: PBMCs. The receptors stem from a woman aged 45-59 years in good health and CMV-seropositive.

The chain is built from TRBV11-1 and TRBJ2-3, with TRBD2 identical over 9 bases. CDR1 SGHAT and CDR2 FQDESV come from the germline V gene (reference sequence). Losses at the gene ends were 3 bases for V and 3 bases for J; bases not matched to a gene: 4. The CDR3 length is 15 residues. The CDR3 sequence: CASSLAGGATDTQYF. CDR3 nucleotide sequence: TGTGCCAGCAGCTTGGCGGGAGGGGCGACAGATACGCAGTATTTT.

The CDR3 region is CASSPSGNQPQHF. DNA for the CDR3: TGTGCCAGCTCACCGTCGGGCAATCAGCCCCAGCATTTT. This chain links TRBV18 with TRBJ1-5; D unclear. This CDR3 region has 13 residues. The germline V gene encodes CDR1 KGHSH and CDR2 LQKENI. Trimming cost V 3 bases and J 2 bases, with 5 bases left between them.

The V gene is TRBV6-4, the J gene TRBJ1-5; no reliable D call. This CDR3 has 13 amino acids. The germline gives CDR1 MRHNA, CDR2 SNTAGT. Trimming cost V 6 bases and J 0 bases, with 6 bases left between them. The CDR3 loop is CASSPNSNQPQHF. CDR3 DNA: TGTGCCAGCAGCCCTAATAGCAATCAGCCCCAGCATTTT.

The chain recombines TRBV14 with TRBJ1-2; D remains unclear. Trimming removed 3 bases at V and 2 bases at J, with 7 bases between. CDR3 length equals 13 residues. Per germline, CDR1 SGHDN and CDR2 FVKESK. The CDR3 DNA follows: TGTGCCAGCAGCCAGGCACAGAACTATGGCTACACCTTC. This translates into CASSQAQNYGYTF.

The rearrangement joins TRBV28 to TRBJ2-5; tentative D call: TRBD1 (8 bases). The V end was cut by 7 bases, the J end by 10 bases, with 22 bases between. The germline V gene encodes CDR1 MDHEN and CDR2 SYDVKM. CDR3 length equals 14 residues. CDR3 amino acids: CASIKNRGGSDQYF. The CDR3, as DNA: TGTGCCAGCATCAAAAACAGGGGGGGGTCTGACCAGTACTTC. The full variable domain, rest sourced from reference TRBV28 and TRBJ2-5, is DVKVTQSSRYLVKRTGEKVFLECVQDMDHENMFWYRQDPGLGLRLIYFSYDVKMKEKGDIPEGYSVSREKKERFSLILESASTNQTSMYLCASIKNRGGSDQYFGPGTRLLVL.

The V call is TRBV5-8, the J call TRBJ1-5; D is unresolved. The germline V gene encodes CDR1 SGHTS and CDR2 YDEGEE. Trimming cost V 4 bases and J 2 bases, with 13 bases left between them. The CDR3 totals 15 residues. The CDR3 spells CASSPARGGNQPQHF. CDR3 nucleotide sequence: TGTGCCAGCAGCCCGGCGCGGGGTGGCAATCAGCCCCAGCATTTT.

The chain is built from TRBV18 and TRBJ2-7; TRBD2 aligns across 13 bases. Germline-derived CDR1 and CDR2 are KGHSH and LQKENI. The CDR3 is made up of 16 amino acids. Germline trimming cut 0 bases from V and 6 bases from J; bases unmatched to any gene: 5. The CDR3 coding sequence is TGTGCCAGCTCACCACCCGGACTAGCGGGAGCTGGCGAGCAGTACTTC. Its protein product is CASSPPGLAGAGEQYF.

This rearrangement joins TRBV5-1 to TRBJ2-7; 7 nucleotides match TRBD2. The CDR3 has 14 amino acids. Germline V gives CDR1 SGHRS, CDR2 YFSETQ. The trim removed 0 bases at V and 7 bases at J, leaving 7 bases unmatched. CDR3 sequence (DNA): TGCGCCAGCAGCTTGGTTAGCGGGCCGGGGGAGCAGTACTTC. Amino acids: CASSLVSGPGEQYF.

This chain uses TRBV28 with TRBJ2-1, with D possibly TRBD1 on 6 matching bases. Germline V gene data show CDR1 as MDHEN and CDR2 as SYDVKM. This CDR3 comprises 12 residues. V lost 5 bases, J lost 5 bases, and 7 bases lay in between. The CDR3 reads CASSRDNNEQFF. The CDR3 DNA is TGTGCCAGCAGTCGGGACAACAATGAGCAGTTCTTC.